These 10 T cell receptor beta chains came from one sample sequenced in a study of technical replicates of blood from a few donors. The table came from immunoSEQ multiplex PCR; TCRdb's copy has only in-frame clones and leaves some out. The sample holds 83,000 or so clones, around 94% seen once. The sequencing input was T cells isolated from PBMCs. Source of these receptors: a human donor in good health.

CDR3 loop: CASSASGGPSYEQYF. CDR3 sequence (DNA): TGTGCCAGCAGCGCTAGCGGGGGGCCTTCCTACGAGCAGTACTTC. The chain recombines TRBV7-3 with TRBJ2-7, with TRBD2 identical over 11 bases. Trimming took 5 bases from V and 1 from J; bases not matched to a gene: 4. The germline CDR1 and CDR2 sequences are SGHTA and FQGTGA. The length of the CDR3 is 15 residues.

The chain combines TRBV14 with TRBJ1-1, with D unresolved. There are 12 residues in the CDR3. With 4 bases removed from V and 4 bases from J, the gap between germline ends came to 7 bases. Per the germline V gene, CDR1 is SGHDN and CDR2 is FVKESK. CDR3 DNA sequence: TGTGCCAGCAGCCTAAGGAGCACTGAAGCTTTCTTT. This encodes CASSLRSTEAFF.

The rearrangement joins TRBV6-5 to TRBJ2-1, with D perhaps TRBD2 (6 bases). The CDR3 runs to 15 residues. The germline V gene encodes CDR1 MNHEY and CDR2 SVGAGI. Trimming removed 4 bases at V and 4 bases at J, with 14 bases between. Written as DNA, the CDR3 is TGTGCCAGCAGTTTGACCGGGACTGAATACAATGAGCAGTTCTTC. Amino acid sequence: CASSLTGTEYNEQFF.

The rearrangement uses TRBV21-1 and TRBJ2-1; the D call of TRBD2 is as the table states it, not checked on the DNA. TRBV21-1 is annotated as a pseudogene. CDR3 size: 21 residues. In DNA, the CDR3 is TGTGCCAGCACCGAAACAGGGGGCGGACTAGCGGGCGCCACCTCCTACAATGAGCAGTTCTTC. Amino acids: CASTETGGGLAGATSYNEQFF.

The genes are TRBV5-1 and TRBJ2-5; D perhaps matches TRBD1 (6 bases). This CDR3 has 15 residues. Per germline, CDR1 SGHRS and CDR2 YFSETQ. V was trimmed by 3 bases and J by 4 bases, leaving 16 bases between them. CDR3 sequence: CASSWTVGQRETQYF. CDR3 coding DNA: TGCGCCAGCAGCTGGACAGTGGGCCAAAGAGAGACCCAGTACTTC. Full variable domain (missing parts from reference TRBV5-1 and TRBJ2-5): KAGVTQTPRYLIKTRGQQVTLSCSPISGHRSVSWYQQTPGQGLQFLFEYFSETQRNKGNFPGRFSGRQFSNSRSEMNVSTLELGDSALYLCASSWTVGQRETQYFGPGTRLLVL.

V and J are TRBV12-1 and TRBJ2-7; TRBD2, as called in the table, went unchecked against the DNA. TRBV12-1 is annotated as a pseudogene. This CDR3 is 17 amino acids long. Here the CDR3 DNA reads TGTGCCAGCAGCTACGGGACTAGCGGGCTGTCCGCTGGCGAGCAGTACTTC. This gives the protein CASSYGTSGLSAGEQYF.

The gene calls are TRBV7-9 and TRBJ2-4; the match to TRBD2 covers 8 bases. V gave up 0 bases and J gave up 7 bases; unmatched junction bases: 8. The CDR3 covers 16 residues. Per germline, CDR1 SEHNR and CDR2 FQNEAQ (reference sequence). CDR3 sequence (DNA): TGTGCCAGCAGCTTAGCAGGGCTAGCGGGCATGAACATTCAGTACTTC. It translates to CASSLAGLAGMNIQYF.

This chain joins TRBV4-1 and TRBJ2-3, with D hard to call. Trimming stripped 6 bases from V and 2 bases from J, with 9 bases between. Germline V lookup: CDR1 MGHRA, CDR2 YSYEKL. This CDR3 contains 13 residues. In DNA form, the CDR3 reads TGCGCCAGCAGGAGCCTCCACACAGATACGCAGTATTTT. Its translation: CASRSLHTDTQYF.

The CDR3 nucleotides are TGCAGTGCCCGGCGTGACAGCGAGCAGTACTTC. This codes for CSARRDSEQYF. This chain links TRBV20-1 with TRBJ2-7, with TRBD1 as a possible D gene (5 bases). V gave up 6 bases and J gave up 6 bases, with 12 bases separating them. This CDR3 region has 11 residues. Germline V CDR1 and CDR2: DFQATT, SNEGSKA (reference sequence).

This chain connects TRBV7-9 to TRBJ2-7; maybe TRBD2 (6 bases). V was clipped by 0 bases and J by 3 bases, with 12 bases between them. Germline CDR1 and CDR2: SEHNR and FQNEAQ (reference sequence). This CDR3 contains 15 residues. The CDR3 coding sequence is TGTGCCAGCAGCTTAGCGCGCGGGAACCGCTACGAGCAGTACTTC. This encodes CASSLARGNRYEQYF.